This T cell receptor (beta chain) was identified during a study of cytomegalovirus exposure and HLA in healthy donors. PCR employed 60 Vbeta and 13 Jbeta primers. Repertoires were generated with immunoSEQ multiplex PCR, while TCRdb's copy carries only in-frame clones and drops some. The table records some 140,000 clones, 75% to 90% of them present only once. The sequence was collected from a man aged 40-50 years in good health and CMV-seronegative. Sequencing used PBMCs.

The chain's CDR3 is CASSPRGSLYNEQFF. The CDR3 DNA sequence: TGTGCCAGCAGCCCTCGAGGGAGCCTCTACAATGAGCAGTTCTTC. This chain uses TRBV7-6 with TRBJ2-1, with D possibly being TRBD2 (5 bases). Between the trimmed V and J ends, which lost 5 bases and 3 bases, there was a span of 14 bases. The germline V gene encodes CDR1 SGHVS and CDR2 FNYEAQ. This CDR3 has 15 residues.